The 14 T cell receptor beta chains given below trace back to one sample, sequenced in a study of beta chain features in type 1 diabetes. What was sequenced were expressed TCRB transcripts, since all of the isolated RNA had been reverse transcribed. Sequencing used immunoSEQ multiplex PCR; TCRdb keeps in-frame clones, though not all of them. The profile shows 600,000 to 650,000 clones, 15% to 19% of them singletons. The material sequenced was naive CD4+ T cells from blood. The origin of the receptors is a man aged 18 to 29 in good health.

This clone was observed a few times. The V gene is TRBV4-3, the J gene TRBJ2-7; D is ambiguous. Trimming left V 2 bases short and J 3 bases short, with 17 bases between. Per the germline V gene, CDR1 is LGHNA and CDR2 is YSLEER. The CDR3 runs 16 residues. CDR3 sequence: CASSQIGPTLNYEQYF. The CDR3 DNA sequence: TGCGCCAGCAGCCAAATTGGACCGACACTGAACTACGAGCAGTACTTC.

Turning to this clone: Other DNA sequences in the sample encode the same CDR3. This sequence joins TRBV28 and TRBJ1-5; D is unclear. Trimming removed 5 bases at V and 6 bases at J, with 5 bases between. Germline-derived CDR1 and CDR2 are MDHEN and SYDVKM. This CDR3 has 11 amino acids. The CDR3 DNA follows: TGTGCCAGCAGTCTCGCTCAGCCCCAGCATTTT. Translation: CASSLAQPQHF.

The chain links TRBV7-2 to TRBJ2-7, with D perhaps TRBD1 (6 bases). V was trimmed by 5 bases and J by 9 bases, leaving 11 bases between them. The CDR3 is made up of 11 amino acids. Germline assignment: CDR1 SGHTA and CDR2 FQGNSA. CDR3 sequence (DNA): TGTGCCAGCAGCCCCGACAGGCGGCAGTACTTC. It encodes CASSPDRRQYF. The full variable domain, completed using reference TRBV7-2 and TRBJ2-7, is GAGVSQSPSNKVTEKGKDVELRCDPISGHTALYWYRQSLGQGLEFLIYFQGNSAPDKSGLPSDRFSAERTGGSVSTLTIQRTQQEDSAVYLCASSPDRRQYFGPGTRLTVT.

V gene TRBV19 combines with J gene TRBJ2-6, with D perhaps being TRBD1 or TRBD2 (5 bases each). V was cut by 9 bases and J by 2 bases, with 14 bases left in between. The CDR3 has 15 amino acids. Germline values: CDR1 LNHDA, CDR2 SQIVND (reference sequence). CDR3 residues: CASNQGAAGANVLTF. As DNA, the CDR3 is TGTGCCAGCAACCAGGGAGCCGCTGGGGCCAACGTCCTGACTTTC. The full variable domain, in which reference TRBV19 and TRBJ2-6 provide the parts outside the CDR3, is DGGITQSPKYLFRKEGQNVTLSCEQNLNHDAMYWYRQDPGQGLRLIYYSQIVNDFQKGDIAEGYSVSREKKESFPLTVTSAQKNPTAFYLCASNQGAAGANVLTFGAGSRLTVL.

V gene TRBV7-2 combines with J gene TRBJ2-5; tentative D call: TRBD2 (7 bases). CDR3 length: 14 residues. Germline CDR1 reads SGHTA; CDR2 reads FQGNSA. Trimming removed 9 bases from V and 2 bases from J, with 16 bases in between. This CDR3 is CARGGTGGQETQYF. CDR3 DNA: TGTGCCAGAGGGGGGACGGGGGGACAAGAGACCCAGTACTTC. Combining the CDR3 with reference TRBV7-2 and TRBJ2-5 gives the whole variable domain GAGVSQSPSNKVTEKGKDVELRCDPISGHTALYWYRQSLGQGLEFLIYFQGNSAPDKSGLPSDRFSAERTGGSVSTLTIQRTQQEDSAVYLCARGGTGGQETQYFGPGTRLLVL.

The chain carries TRBV10-3 and TRBJ1-1; D is ambiguous. The V gene lost 6 bases and the J gene lost 0 bases, with 8 bases spanning the gap. The CDR3 has 13 residues. Germline V lookup: CDR1 ENHRY, CDR2 SYGVKD. The CDR3 bases are TGTGCCATCAGGGACGGTATGAACACTGAAGCTTTCTTT. Amino acid sequence: CAIRDGMNTEAFF.

This clone has just a few counts. CDR3 amino acids: CASSLANRVGGYTF. The CDR3 DNA is TGTGCCAGCAGCTTAGCCAACAGGGTAGGCGGCTACACCTTC. V usage is TRBV7-2 and J usage is TRBJ1-2, with a weak D call TRBD1 (6 bases). This CDR3 is built from 14 residues. Germline V CDR1 and CDR2: SGHTA, FQGNSA. Trimming left V 0 bases short and J 8 bases short, with 13 bases between. The full variable domain, rest sourced from reference TRBV7-2 and TRBJ1-2, is GAGVSQSPSNKVTEKGKDVELRCDPISGHTALYWYRQSLGQGLEFLIYFQGNSAPDKSGLPSDRFSAERTGGSVSTLTIQRTQQEDSAVYLCASSLANRVGGYTFGSGTRLTVV.

This sequence joins TRBV5-4 and TRBJ2-7, with 9 positions matching TRBD1. The V and J ends lost 4 bases and 1 base, in that order; junction bases with no gene match: 6. Germline V gene sequence: CDR1 SGHNT, CDR2 YYREEE (reference sequence). This CDR3 contains 15 residues. CDR3 sequence (DNA): TGTGCCAGCAGCGTTCCCGGGACAGGGTCCTACGAGCAGTACTTC. It encodes CASSVPGTGSYEQYF.

This clone was counted a few times. V and J are TRBV9 and TRBJ1-1, with 7 bases fitting TRBD1. There are 18 residues in the CDR3. Germline V CDR1 and CDR2: SGDLS, YYNGEE. V gave up 0 bases and J gave up 5 bases; unmatched junction bases: 16. Here the CDR3 DNA reads TGTGCCAGCAGCGTAGGAATCGGGACAGAGATCGGTAGAACTGAAGCTTTCTTT. Encoded protein: CASSVGIGTEIGRTEAFF.

This clone was recorded a few times. V usage is TRBV7-9 and J usage is TRBJ1-2; a possible D gene is TRBD1 (5 bases). Trimming took 5 bases from V and 6 from J, leaving 10 bases between them. CDR1 is SEHNR, CDR2 FQNEAQ, per germline (reference sequence). The CDR3 extends over 12 amino acids. CDR3 protein: CASSLRGDGYTF. The CDR3 region has the DNA TGTGCCAGCAGCCTGCGGGGGGATGGCTACACCTTC.

The J gene is TRBJ2-1, the V gene TRBV19; TRBD1 aligns across 7 bases. The CDR3 covers 11 residues. V was pared by 6 bases and J by 11 bases, with 4 bases of the junction left unmatched. The germline V gene encodes CDR1 LNHDA and CDR2 SQIVND (reference sequence). CDR3 protein: CASSPGQQQFF. CDR3 coding DNA: TGTGCCAGTAGCCCGGGACAGCAGCAGTTCTTC.

This clone occurred a few times. V is TRBV13 and J is TRBJ2-3; TRBD1 matches 8 bases. Germline CDR1 is PRHDT and CDR2 is FYEKMQ (reference sequence). J was trimmed by 2 bases and V by 5 bases; bases with no gene match: 9. The CDR3 consists of 16 residues. CDR3 nucleotide sequence: TGTGCCAGCAGCGCTACCGGGACAGGCGACACAGATACGCAGTATTTT. Protein sequence: CASSATGTGDTDTQYF.

This chain uses TRBV27 with TRBJ1-2; D may be TRBD1 (5 bases). This CDR3 has 14 amino acids. Germline V gives CDR1 MNHEY, CDR2 SMNVEV (reference sequence). V was shortened by 4 bases and J by 3 bases, with 12 bases between the two germline ends. The CDR3 here is CASSSDRQYYGYTF. The CDR3 DNA follows: TGTGCCAGCAGTTCGGATCGACAGTACTATGGCTACACCTTC.

CDR3 in amino acids: CASSFPGQGTETQYF. DNA for the CDR3: TGCGCCAGCAGCTTTCCGGGACAGGGGACGGAGACCCAGTACTTC. The chain recombines TRBV5-1 with TRBJ2-5; the match to TRBD1 covers 10 bases. CDR1 is SGHRS, CDR2 YFSETQ, per germline. Trimming removed 2 bases from V and 5 bases from J; junction bases left unmatched: 6. The CDR3 totals 15 residues.